This T cell receptor (beta chain) was retrieved from a study of T cell changes during pregnancy in multiple sclerosis. The germline gives CDR1 LGHNA, CDR2 YSLEER. The CDR3 is made up of 11 amino acids. With 3 bases removed from V and 6 bases from J, the gap between germline ends came to 4 bases. Only in-frame clones appear in the TCRdb table, and some are missing; sequencing was by immunoSEQ multiplex PCR. The data show around 39,000 clones, about 88% seen once. This TCR was recovered from a female donor with multiple sclerosis, enrolled in a pregnancy study. The starting material was CD8+ T cells from peripheral blood mononuclear cells, obtained in the first trimester of pregnancy. This chain links TRBV4-3 with TRBJ2-3; D not certain. The CDR3 DNA reads as TGCGCCAGCAGCCACGGGGATACGCAGTATTTT. It specifies CASSHGDTQYF.